The rows below give T cell receptor beta chains drawn from one sample of a study of T-cell memory formation after mild COVID-19. A single record per CDR3 protein comes from TCRdb applying MiXCR to the 5' RACE reads. The sample has more than 400,000 distinct CDR3 sequences, about 20% seen once. Sequenced input: PBMCs or a T cell subset sorted from them (not recorded which). The receptors were sampled from an adult woman who had mild COVID-19 (a few samples of this study predate the infection). Cell type and time point are not known. CDR3s include the opening cysteine and the closing phenylalanine or tryptophan. D genes are given only for firm matches. Not all rows give a size; the values are once, few, many and, for expanded clones, a class.

V	size	J	D	DNA	CDR3
TRBV13	.	TRBJ2-1	TRBD2	TGTGCCAGCAGCTCCTCTCAAGCGGGAGGAACAGGTAATGAGCAGTTCTTC	CASSSSQAGGTGNEQFF
TRBV24-1	.	TRBJ2-1	TRBD2	TGTGCCACCAGTGATTTCGGGACTAGCGGGAGCCATGAGCAGTTCTTC	CATSDFGTSGSHEQFF
TRBV5-1	few	TRBJ2-3	TRBD2	TGCGCCAGCAGCTTGGCGGGGGGGGCCTTAGATACGCAGTATTTT	CASSLAGGALDTQYF
TRBV19	many	TRBJ2-3	TRBD2	TGTGCTGTATATACTAGCGGGGGGTTGACAGATACGCAGTATTTT	CAVYTSGGLTDTQYF
TRBV5-1	.	TRBJ1-1	.	TGCGCCAGCAGCTTGGTGGCAGGGCAAAAGACTGAAGCTTTCTTT	CASSLVAGQKTEAFF
TRBV5-1	few	TRBJ2-6	.	TGCGCCAGTGAATCTGGGGCCAACGTCCTGACTTTC	CASESGANVLTF
TRBV12-3/TRBV12-4	few	TRBJ2-4	.	TGTGCCAGCAGCCATGTAGGGTACGGCAAAAACATTCAGTACTTC	CASSHVGYGKNIQYF
TRBV3-1	many	TRBJ2-1	TRBD2	TGTGCCAGCAGCCAGGCTAGCGGGAGGGGGTACAATGAGCAGTTCTTC	CASSQASGRGYNEQFF
TRBV5-1	.	TRBJ2-2	.	TGCGCCAGCGGATCCGGGACGGCGAACACCGGGGAGCTGTTTTTT	CASGSGTANTGELFF
TRBV7-9	.	TRBJ2-7	TRBD2	TGTGCCAGCAGCTCAAGGACTAGCGGCATCTCCTACGAGCAGTACTTC	CASSSRTSGISYEQYF